A single T cell receptor (beta chain) is shown here with its context. The antigen remains undetermined. Healthy bone marrow donors supplied every sample. Germline CDR1 reads LNHDA; CDR2 reads SQIVND (reference sequence). CDR3 length: 10 residues. V was pared by 9 bases and J by 5 bases, with 7 bases between. 13 Jbeta primers and 60 Vbeta primers were used for the PCR. Sequenced by immunoSEQ multiplex PCR; TCRdb stores in-frame clones only, minus some. The table includes more than 150,000 clones, around 83% detected once. This entry is derived from a study of cytomegalovirus exposure and HLA in healthy donors. Study results and limitations: Available immune exposure information was restricted to CMV serostatus only. Some TCR beta chains (about 170 of them) were listed as cytomegalovirus-associated. What TCR beta sequences reportedly achieved was accurate prediction of HLA-A and HLA-B alleles in most subjects.

Specimen: PBMCs. V usage is TRBV19 and J usage is TRBJ1-1; D is uncertain. This TCR came from a man between 50 and 59 years old in good health and CMV-seronegative. This CDR3 is CASRSTEAFF. CDR3 bases: TGTGCCAGCAGGTCGACTGAAGCTTTCTTT.